This T cell receptor (beta chain) was retrieved from a study of cytomegalovirus exposure and HLA in healthy donors. Study-wide background: HLA-typed donors were the source of approximately 88 million unique TCRs held in an early data release.

Use of 60 Vbeta and 13 Jbeta primers characterized the PCR. Profiling relied on immunoSEQ multiplex PCR, and the TCRdb table lists in-frame clones only, not all of them. The table has roughly 150,000 clones, around 80% seen once. With regard to this clone: No antigen is known for it.

Whole-study findings and limits: Investigators reported more than 150 TCR beta chains as tied to cytomegalovirus.

V was pared by 3 bases and J by 0 bases, with 7 bases of the junction left unmatched. This CDR3 comprises 15 residues. Germline CDR1 and CDR2: SQVTM and ANQGSEA. This sequence joins TRBV29-1 and TRBJ2-7; 8 bases fit TRBD1. The sequence was obtained from a man aged 30 to 39 in good health. Input material: PBMCs. CDR3: CSVEAQGDSSYEQYF. Here the CDR3 DNA reads TGCAGCGTTGAGGCACAGGGGGACAGCTCCTACGAGCAGTACTTC.